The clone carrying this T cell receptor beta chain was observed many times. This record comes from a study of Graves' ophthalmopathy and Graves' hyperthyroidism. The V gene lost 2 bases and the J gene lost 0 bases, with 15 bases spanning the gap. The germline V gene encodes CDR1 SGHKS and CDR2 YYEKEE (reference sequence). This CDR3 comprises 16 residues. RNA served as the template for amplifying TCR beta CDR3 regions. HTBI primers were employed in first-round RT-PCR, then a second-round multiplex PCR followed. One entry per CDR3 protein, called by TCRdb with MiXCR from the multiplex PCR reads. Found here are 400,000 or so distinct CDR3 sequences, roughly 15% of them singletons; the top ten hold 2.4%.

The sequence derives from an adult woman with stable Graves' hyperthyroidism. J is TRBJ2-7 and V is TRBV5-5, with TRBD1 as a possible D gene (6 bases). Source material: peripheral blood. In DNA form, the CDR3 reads TGTGCCAGCAGCTTCTCCGGACAGAAAAACTCCTACGAGCAGTACTTC. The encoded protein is CASSFSGQKNSYEQYF.